This is a list of T cell receptor beta chains from one sample in a study of T cells of healthy individuals. TCRdb recomputed calls from the 5' RACE reads with MiXCR, one row per CDR3 protein. The repertoire includes more than 60,000 distinct CDR3 sequences, around 15% of them detected once, and around 4.5% sits in the top ten. Source of these receptors: a human donor in good health. CDR3s include the opening cysteine and the closing phenylalanine or tryptophan. The order of the fields is CDR3 length, V gene, D gene, J gene, clone size, CDR3 DNA, CDR3 protein. A D gene is named only where the DNA matches it firmly. Rows may omit the clone size; those that give it use once, few, many or a size class.

cdr3_length: 13; v_call: TRBV15; d_call: NA; j_call: TRBJ2-2; clone_size: many; cdr3_nt: TGTGCCACCAGCAGAGTAACTTACGGGGAGCTGTTTTTT; cdr3_aa: CATSRVTYGELFF
cdr3_length: 18; v_call: TRBV15; d_call: TRBD2; j_call: TRBJ2-7; clone_size: once; cdr3_nt: TGTGCCACCAGCAGAGATTTCGGGGGAAGCGGGAGTTTTTACGAGCAGTACTTC; cdr3_aa: CATSRDFGGSGSFYEQYF
cdr3_length: 14; v_call: TRBV29-1; d_call: NA; j_call: TRBJ2-7; clone_size: few; cdr3_nt: TGCAGCGTTGGGCCCGCAGGATCAACCTACGAGCAGTACTTC; cdr3_aa: CSVGPAGSTYEQYF
cdr3_length: 15; v_call: TRBV6-5; d_call: NA; j_call: TRBJ2-3; clone_size: few; cdr3_nt: TGTGCCAGCAGTTACGGGAGCGGTTACACAGATACGCAGTATTTT; cdr3_aa: CASSYGSGYTDTQYF
cdr3_length: 12; v_call: TRBV20-1; d_call: TRBD2; j_call: TRBJ2-5; clone_size: many; cdr3_nt: TGCCTAGCGGGAGGGCCGGGGGAGACCCAGTACTTC; cdr3_aa: CLAGGPGETQYF
cdr3_length: 13; v_call: TRBV27; d_call: NA; j_call: TRBJ2-5; clone_size: many; cdr3_nt: TGTGCCAGCAGTTTGATAGGGATGGAGACCCAGTACTTC; cdr3_aa: CASSLIGMETQYF
cdr3_length: 17; v_call: TRBV6-5; d_call: TRBD1; j_call: TRBJ1-5; clone_size: few; cdr3_nt: TGTGCCAGCAGTGTATCTGGGACAGGAAGGGGCAATCAGCCCCAGCATTTT; cdr3_aa: CASSVSGTGRGNQPQHF
cdr3_length: 14; v_call: TRBV28; d_call: NA; j_call: TRBJ2-5; clone_size: many; cdr3_nt: TGTGCCAGCAGTTTCGGCCCACAGTCCGAGACCCAGTACTTC; cdr3_aa: CASSFGPQSETQYF
cdr3_length: 17; v_call: TRBV10-1; d_call: NA; j_call: TRBJ2-2; clone_size: few; cdr3_nt: TGCGCCAGCAGTGAGTCGTCCGTTGGTAGGAACACCGGGGAGCTGTTTTTT; cdr3_aa: CASSESSVGRNTGELFF
cdr3_length: 14; v_call: TRBV20-1; d_call: NA; j_call: TRBJ1-1; clone_size: few; cdr3_nt: TGCAGTGCAGACCTTTGGCGTATGAACACTGAAGCTTTCTTT; cdr3_aa: CSADLWRMNTEAFF
cdr3_length: 14; v_call: TRBV28; d_call: TRBD1; j_call: TRBJ2-7; clone_size: NA; cdr3_nt: TGTGCCAGCAGTCAAACGGGACAGGGGACCGAGCAGTACTTC; cdr3_aa: CASSQTGQGTEQYF
cdr3_length: 14; v_call: TRBV7-2; d_call: NA; j_call: TRBJ2-7; clone_size: NA; cdr3_nt: TGTGCCAGCAGCTTAATAGAGTTCCAGTACGAGCAGTACTTC; cdr3_aa: CASSLIEFQYEQYF
cdr3_length: 14; v_call: TRBV2; d_call: TRBD1; j_call: TRBJ1-4; clone_size: NA; cdr3_nt: TGTGCCAGCAGCGGGACAGCAACTAATGAAAAACTGTTTTTT; cdr3_aa: CASSGTATNEKLFF
cdr3_length: 16; v_call: TRBV7-3; d_call: TRBD2; j_call: TRBJ2-3; clone_size: few; cdr3_nt: TGTGCCAGCAGCTGGGTCGGGGGGGCCACTCCAGATACGCAGTATTTT; cdr3_aa: CASSWVGGATPDTQYF
cdr3_length: 13; v_call: TRBV28; d_call: NA; j_call: TRBJ1-1; clone_size: many; cdr3_nt: TGTGCCAGCAGTTTACAGGATCGGACTGAAGCTTTCTTT; cdr3_aa: CASSLQDRTEAFF
cdr3_length: 18; v_call: TRBV6-6; d_call: NA; j_call: TRBJ1-2; clone_size: few; cdr3_nt: TGTGCCAGCAGCTCTCCCGGGGGGGAGAAAAAAACTAACTATGGCTACACCTTC; cdr3_aa: CASSSPGGEKKTNYGYTF
cdr3_length: 12; v_call: TRBV12-3/TRBV12-4; d_call: NA; j_call: TRBJ2-1; clone_size: many; cdr3_nt: TGTGCCAGCAGTTTAGGCAGGGAAGCAGAGTTCTTC; cdr3_aa: CASSLGREAEFF
cdr3_length: 12; v_call: TRBV4-1; d_call: NA; j_call: TRBJ2-1; clone_size: many; cdr3_nt: TGCGCCAGCAGCCAAGCGGCTGGGTCCCAGTTCTTC; cdr3_aa: CASSQAAGSQFF
cdr3_length: 16; v_call: TRBV2; d_call: TRBD2; j_call: TRBJ2-2; clone_size: NA; cdr3_nt: TGTGCCAGCAGTGTGCTAGCGGGGGAGGACACCGGGGAGCTGTTTTTT; cdr3_aa: CASSVLAGEDTGELFF
cdr3_length: 13; v_call: TRBV7-9; d_call: NA; j_call: TRBJ2-1; clone_size: many; cdr3_nt: TGTGCCAGCAGCCTCGGCTGGTACAATGAGCAGTTCTTC; cdr3_aa: CASSLGWYNEQFF
cdr3_length: 13; v_call: TRBV13; d_call: NA; j_call: TRBJ1-6; clone_size: few; cdr3_nt: TGTGCCAGCAGCCTCGGAGATAATTCACCCCTCCACTTT; cdr3_aa: CASSLGDNSPLHF
cdr3_length: 14; v_call: TRBV20-1; d_call: NA; j_call: TRBJ2-3; clone_size: many; cdr3_nt: TGCAGTGCTAGATTAGCAGACTCCACAGATACGCAGTATTTT; cdr3_aa: CSARLADSTDTQYF
cdr3_length: 13; v_call: TRBV6-2/TRBV6-3; d_call: NA; j_call: TRBJ2-5; clone_size: few; cdr3_nt: TGTGCCAGCAGTTACTACAGCCAAGAGACCCAGTACTTC; cdr3_aa: CASSYYSQETQYF
cdr3_length: 15; v_call: TRBV20-1; d_call: TRBD2; j_call: TRBJ2-1; clone_size: many; cdr3_nt: TGCAGTGCTCCGGGACTAGCGGGAGGACGTAATGAGCAGTTCTTC; cdr3_aa: CSAPGLAGGRNEQFF
cdr3_length: 12; v_call: TRBV3-1; d_call: TRBD1; j_call: TRBJ2-7; clone_size: few; cdr3_nt: TGTGCCAGCGGACAGGGGGATTACGAGCAGTACTTC; cdr3_aa: CASGQGDYEQYF
cdr3_length: 21; v_call: TRBV20-1; d_call: NA; j_call: TRBJ2-3; clone_size: NA; cdr3_nt: TGCAGTGCTCGCTTCTCTATGGACTCGGGTCGAGTCCCCCATCTCACAGATACGCAGTATTTT; cdr3_aa: CSARFSMDSGRVPHLTDTQYF
cdr3_length: 12; v_call: TRBV7-2; d_call: NA; j_call: TRBJ2-1; clone_size: NA; cdr3_nt: TGTGCCAGCAGCTCACTAGTGAGTGAGCAGTTCTTC; cdr3_aa: CASSSLVSEQFF
cdr3_length: 11; v_call: TRBV20-1; d_call: NA; j_call: TRBJ2-7; clone_size: many; cdr3_nt: TGCAGTGCTACGGGGGCCCACGAGCAGTACTTC; cdr3_aa: CSATGAHEQYF
cdr3_length: 14; v_call: TRBV29-1; d_call: NA; j_call: TRBJ2-7; clone_size: few; cdr3_nt: TGCAGCGTTGATGCTCGGAACCGCTCCTACGAGCAGTACTTC; cdr3_aa: CSVDARNRSYEQYF
cdr3_length: 17; v_call: TRBV12-3/TRBV12-4; d_call: NA; j_call: TRBJ1-5; clone_size: NA; cdr3_nt: TGTGCCAGCAGTCCGGTTCGAGGGTCGAGGGGCAATCAGCCCCAGCATTTT; cdr3_aa: CASSPVRGSRGNQPQHF
cdr3_length: 11; v_call: TRBV2; d_call: NA; j_call: TRBJ1-4; clone_size: few; cdr3_nt: TGTGCCAGCAGTGTTCGCAGAGAACTGTTTTTT; cdr3_aa: CASSVRRELFF
cdr3_length: 16; v_call: TRBV28; d_call: TRBD1; j_call: TRBJ1-2; clone_size: NA; cdr3_nt: TGTGCCAGCAGTTTATGGGGACCGACAGGGGTTAGCGGCTACACCTTC; cdr3_aa: CASSLWGPTGVSGYTF
cdr3_length: 14; v_call: TRBV4-3; d_call: TRBD1; j_call: TRBJ1-6; clone_size: many; cdr3_nt: TGCGCCAGCAGAGGGGGCCCCTATAATTCACCCCTCCACTTT; cdr3_aa: CASRGGPYNSPLHF
cdr3_length: 15; v_call: TRBV4-1; d_call: NA; j_call: TRBJ2-3; clone_size: few; cdr3_nt: TGCGCCAGCAGCCAAGAAAGGTCGCGTACAGATACGCAGTATTTT; cdr3_aa: CASSQERSRTDTQYF
cdr3_length: 16; v_call: TRBV5-5; d_call: TRBD2; j_call: TRBJ2-1; clone_size: many; cdr3_nt: TGTGCCAGCAGCTTGGTTGGGACCGGGACTATGAATGAGCAGTTCTTC; cdr3_aa: CASSLVGTGTMNEQFF
cdr3_length: 16; v_call: TRBV2; d_call: NA; j_call: TRBJ1-4; clone_size: many; cdr3_nt: TGTGCCAGCAGCCCTGGTCGGCAGCCAACTAATGAAAAACTGTTTTTT; cdr3_aa: CASSPGRQPTNEKLFF
cdr3_length: 13; v_call: TRBV12-3/TRBV12-4; d_call: NA; j_call: TRBJ2-7; clone_size: NA; cdr3_nt: TGTGCCAGCACTTTAAGAGGGAGTTACAAGCAGTACTTC; cdr3_aa: CASTLRGSYKQYF
cdr3_length: 15; v_call: TRBV7-2; d_call: NA; j_call: TRBJ2-1; clone_size: NA; cdr3_nt: TGTGCCAGCACCCTCCTAGCCCCGTTAGGCAATGAGCAGTTCTTC; cdr3_aa: CASTLLAPLGNEQFF
cdr3_length: 13; v_call: TRBV14; d_call: NA; j_call: TRBJ2-2; clone_size: NA; cdr3_nt: TGTGCCAGCAGCCAAGTAAGGGCCGGGGAGCTGTTTTTT; cdr3_aa: CASSQVRAGELFF
cdr3_length: 15; v_call: TRBV5-5; d_call: TRBD2; j_call: TRBJ2-2; clone_size: NA; cdr3_nt: TGTGCCAGCAGCTTGGTGCTAGCGGGAGCGGGGGAGCTGTTTTTT; cdr3_aa: CASSLVLAGAGELFF
cdr3_length: 14; v_call: TRBV20-1; d_call: TRBD1; j_call: TRBJ1-5; clone_size: many; cdr3_nt: TGCAGTGCTATACCGGGACAGCACAATCAGCCCCAGCATTTT; cdr3_aa: CSAIPGQHNQPQHF
cdr3_length: 14; v_call: TRBV6-5; d_call: NA; j_call: TRBJ2-5; clone_size: few; cdr3_nt: TGTGCCAGCAGTTACTCGAGGTGGGGGGAGACCCAGTACTTC; cdr3_aa: CASSYSRWGETQYF
cdr3_length: 11; v_call: TRBV20-1; d_call: NA; j_call: TRBJ1-3; clone_size: NA; cdr3_nt: TGCAGTGGGTGGTCTGGAAACACCATATATTTT; cdr3_aa: CSGWSGNTIYF
cdr3_length: 15; v_call: TRBV4-2; d_call: TRBD2; j_call: TRBJ2-7; clone_size: few; cdr3_nt: TGTGCCAGCAGCCGTGAGCGGGGGGGCGTTTACGAGCAGTACTTC; cdr3_aa: CASSRERGGVYEQYF
cdr3_length: 15; v_call: TRBV2; d_call: TRBD1; j_call: TRBJ2-5; clone_size: NA; cdr3_nt: TGTGCCAGCACGGTATCGGGACAGCGAGGAGAGACCCAGTACTTC; cdr3_aa: CASTVSGQRGETQYF
cdr3_length: 12; v_call: TRBV12-3/TRBV12-4; d_call: NA; j_call: TRBJ1-4; clone_size: NA; cdr3_nt: TGTGCCAGCAGTTTCCTACGGGAAAAACTGTTTTTT; cdr3_aa: CASSFLREKLFF
cdr3_length: 17; v_call: TRBV5-5; d_call: NA; j_call: TRBJ1-2; clone_size: few; cdr3_nt: TGTGCCAGCAGGGGCAGGGTAGGGGGACTGTTGGCTTATGGCTACACCTTC; cdr3_aa: CASRGRVGGLLAYGYTF